This T cell receptor (beta chain) was observed in a study of CD8 T cells in Susac syndrome. About the study: There were six sequenced Susac syndrome patients with active disease and under 10 in remission.

The diagnostic criteria were recently defined, and patients with Susac syndrome met them for definite or probable disease. Negative isolation yielded CD4+ and CD8+ T cells, and FACS enriched TEMRA cells. The RNA input was about 0.5 to 1 ug, and it was reverse transcribed with random hexamers. TCRdb ran MiXCR on the immunoSEQ multiplex PCR reads and lists one entry per CDR3 protein. The sample shows 150,000 to 200,000 distinct CDR3 sequences, roughly nine tenths of them seen only once. CDR1 and CDR2 from the germline V gene are MNHEY and SMNVEV (reference sequence). The CDR3 spans 16 residues. Losses at the gene ends were 6 bases for V and 6 bases for J; bases not matched to a gene: 13.

This TCR came from a human donor with Susac syndrome. The rearrangement uses TRBV27 and TRBJ2-7, with 11 bases that match TRBD1. The sample comprised CD4+ T cells from PBMCs. In DNA form, the CDR3 reads TGTGCCAGCAGCAGAAATGCCGGGACAGGGGGGGGCGAGCAGTACTTC. Translated, it gives CASSRNAGTGGGEQYF.